A single sample is the source of the 17 T cell receptor beta chains below, sequenced in a study of cytomegalovirus exposure and HLA in healthy donors (TCRdb year 2017). Library preparation employed the immunoSEQ multiplex PCR assay. A mixture of 60 forward primers for TCR Vbeta segments and 13 reverse primers for TCR Jbeta segments was used in the multiplex PCR. As stored in TCRdb, this immuneACCESS dataset retains in-frame rearrangements with V and J assigned. A fraction of the clones does not appear; measured against another copy, unresolved V genes explain less than half of the discrepancy, and the remainder lacks a known reason. Counted in this sample were 100,000 to 150,000 clones; approximately 78% of them appeared once. The ten largest clones represent approximately 3.8% of the sample. Sequencing was performed on PBMCs. The origin of the receptors is a man aged 35 to 55 in good health and CMV-seronegative.

The chain is built from TRBV6-1 and TRBJ1-4; maybe TRBD1 (5 bases). V was shortened by 8 bases and J by 4 bases, with 14 bases between the two germline ends. Looked up from germline, CDR1 is MNHNS and CDR2 is SASEGT. The CDR3 is 14 residues long. Here the CDR3 reads CASRPRQINEKLFF. CDR3 nucleotide sequence: TGTGCCAGCCGCCCCAGACAGATTAATGAAAAACTGTTTTTT.

This sequence joins TRBV5-6 and TRBJ1-6; D not resolved. The CDR3 is made up of 13 amino acids. The V gene lost 7 bases and the J gene lost 8 bases, with 13 bases spanning the gap. CDR1 and CDR2 (germline): SGHDT, YYEEEE. In DNA form, the CDR3 reads TGTGCCAGCTCAGGTAGGAGGGATTCACCCCTCCACTTT. Its protein is CASSGRRDSPLHF.

The chain carries TRBV28 and TRBJ1-4, with D possibly matching TRBD1 (6 bases). Germline CDR1 MDHEN, CDR2 SYDVKM. The CDR3 runs 14 residues. V lost 3 bases to trimming and J lost 5 bases, with 10 bases between them. The CDR3 DNA sequence: TGTGCCAGCAGTTTGGGAGGGGGGAATGAAAAACTGTTTTTT. Protein: CASSLGGGNEKLFF.

The chain uses TRBV27 and TRBJ2-2; D possibly corresponds to TRBD2 (6 bases). Trimming removed 3 bases at V and 7 bases at J, with 6 bases between. Germline CDR1 reads MNHEY; CDR2 reads SMNVEV (reference sequence). The CDR3 consists of 12 residues. The CDR3 nucleotides are TGTGCCAGCAGTTTGGAGGGCGGGGAGCTGTTTTTT. This gives the protein CASSLEGGELFF.

This sequence joins TRBV29-1 and TRBJ1-2; the D is unclear. CDR3 length: 11 residues. Germline V gene data show CDR1 as SQVTM and CDR2 as ANQGSEA. Trimming cost V 6 bases and J 2 bases, with 7 bases left between them. CDR3: CSVHTNYGYTF. CDR3 nucleotides: TGCAGCGTGCACACCAACTATGGCTACACCTTC. Full variable domain (rest looked up from reference TRBV29-1 and TRBJ1-2): SAVISQKPSRDICQRGTSLTIQCQVDSQVTMMFWYRQQPGQSLTLIATANQGSEATYESGFVIDKFPISRPNLTFSTLTVSNMSPEDSSIYLCSVHTNYGYTFGSGTRLTVV.

The chain has TRBV6-6 and TRBJ2-1; 11 bases line up with TRBD2. This CDR3 is built from 15 residues. The junction had 7 bases not matched to a gene; V was cut back by 7 bases and J by 5 bases. Per the germline V gene, CDR1 is MNHNY and CDR2 is SVGAGI (reference sequence). For the CDR3, the DNA is TGTGCCAGCACCATACTAGCGGGGGCCGACAATGAGCAGTTCTTC. Its translation: CASTILAGADNEQFF.

The CDR3 sequence: CASREGQLNYNQPQHF. As DNA, the CDR3 is TGTGCCAGCAGAGAAGGACAGCTTAATTACAATCAGCCCCAGCATTTT. The rearrangement joins TRBV27 to TRBJ1-5; a weak D match, TRBD1 (6 bases). CDR1 and CDR2 (germline): MNHEY, SMNVEV (reference sequence). The CDR3 loop spans 16 amino acids. V lost 6 bases and J lost 3, with 18 bases in between.

The V and J genes are TRBV4-3 and TRBJ2-1, with D perhaps TRBD2 (6 bases). V dropped 1 base and J dropped 8 bases, with 15 bases sitting between them. Germline CDR1 and CDR2: LGHNA and YSLEER. This CDR3 is 15 amino acids long. In DNA, the CDR3 is TGCGCCAGCAGCCAAGTAGCGGCGGGGTCGGATGAGCAGTTCTTC. This translates into CASSQVAAGSDEQFF.

The chain has TRBV7-9 and TRBJ2-2; tentatively, D is TRBD2 (6 bases). V was shortened by 3 bases and J by 5 bases, with 13 bases between the two germline ends. Germline V gene sequence: CDR1 SEHNR, CDR2 FQNEAQ (reference sequence). The CDR3 is 15 amino acids. The CDR3 is CASSFAGMGTGELFF. The CDR3 DNA follows: TGTGCCAGCAGCTTCGCGGGGATGGGGACCGGGGAGCTGTTTTTT. Drawing the rest from reference TRBV7-9 and TRBJ2-2, the complete variable domain is DTGVSQNPRHKITKRGQNVTFRCDPISEHNRLYWYRQTLGQGPEFLTYFQNEAQLEKSRLLSDRFSAERPKGSFSTLEIQRTEQGDSAMYLCASSFAGMGTGELFFGEGSRLTVL.

This clone was found a few times. This rearrangement joins TRBV7-3 to TRBJ2-7, with a weak D call TRBD2 (5 bases). The ends were cut back, 0 bases at V and 0 bases at J, with 9 bases in the middle. This CDR3 has 15 amino acids. In germline, CDR1 is SGHTA, CDR2 FQGTGA. The CDR3 spells CASSLTTGNSYEQYF. CDR3 sequence (DNA): TGTGCCAGCAGCTTAACGACCGGGAACTCCTACGAGCAGTACTTC. The variable domain in full, with the rest retrieved from reference TRBV7-3 and TRBJ2-7, is GAGVSQTPSNKVTEKGKYVELRCDPISGHTALYWYRQSLGQGPEFLIYFQGTGAADDSGLPNDRFFAVRPEGSVSTLKIQRTERGDSAVYLCASSLTTGNSYEQYFGPGTRLTVT.

The sample holds one count of this clone. The chain couples TRBV9 to TRBJ2-3; 8 bases agree with TRBD2. This CDR3 spans 15 amino acids. V lost 7 bases to trimming and J lost 0 bases; unmatched junction nucleotides: 7. Germline lookup yields CDR1 SGDLS and CDR2 YYNGEE. In DNA, the CDR3 is TGTGCCAGCTGCAGTAGCGGGGCGAGCACAGATACGCAGTATTTT. Its translation: CASCSSGASTDTQYF.

This clone was seen a single time. The chain joins TRBV7-3 to TRBJ2-3; 9 positions match TRBD2. The junction had 3 bases not matched to a gene; V was cut back by 1 base and J by 1 base. This CDR3 has 16 residues. The germline CDR1 and CDR2 sequences are SGHTA and FQGTGA. Here the CDR3 DNA reads TGTGCCAGCAGCTTAATGGTAGCGGGGGGCACAGATACGCAGTATTTT. Translated: CASSLMVAGGTDTQYF.

The CDR3 protein is CASSWGGRNYGYTF. In nucleotides, the CDR3 is TGTGCCAGCAGTTGGGGGGGACGGAACTATGGCTACACCTTC. The rearrangement joins TRBV6-5 to TRBJ1-2; D perhaps matches TRBD1 (5 bases). The length of the CDR3 is 14 residues. CDR1 and CDR2 (germline): MNHEY, SVGAGI. V gave up 4 bases and J gave up 2 bases, with 11 bases separating them.

V is TRBV19 and J is TRBJ2-7, with TRBD1 matching over 9 bases. This CDR3 comprises 14 residues. The germline gives CDR1 LNHDA, CDR2 SQIVND (reference sequence). With 3 bases clipped from V and 4 bases from J, the junction kept 4 bases outside the gene matches. The CDR3 protein is CASSIRQGGYEQYF. The CDR3 coding sequence is TGTGCCAGTAGTATCCGACAGGGGGGGTACGAGCAGTACTTC.

The V gene is TRBV18, the J gene TRBJ2-6; weak D call: TRBD1 (6 bases). The CDR3 extends over 17 amino acids. In germline, CDR1 is KGHSH, CDR2 LQKENI. Between the trimmed V and J ends, which lost 3 bases and 0 bases, there was a span of 12 bases. The CDR3 loop reads CASSPGTLSSGANVLTF. CDR3 bases: TGTGCCAGCTCACCGGGGACACTTAGCTCTGGGGCCAACGTCCTGACTTTC.

V gene TRBV27 combines with J gene TRBJ2-2, with 9 bases fitting TRBD2. J lost 0 bases, V lost 2 bases, and 1 base had no gene match. The CDR3 is 16 amino acids. Per germline, CDR1 MNHEY and CDR2 SMNVEV (reference sequence). CDR3 coding DNA: TGTGCCAGCAGTTTAAGCGGGGGGCCGAACACCGGGGAGCTGTTTTTT. This encodes CASSLSGGPNTGELFF.

The chain employs TRBV29-1 and TRBJ2-3, with D possibly TRBD2 on 5 matching bases. V lost 2 bases and J lost 2, with 14 bases in between. The length of the CDR3 is 15 residues. Germline CDR1 is SQVTM and CDR2 is ANQGSEA. CDR3 sequence: CSVESRGSHTDTQYF. The CDR3 DNA reads as TGCAGCGTTGAAAGTCGAGGGAGTCACACAGATACGCAGTATTTT.